These 29 T cell receptor beta chains were sequenced from one sample in a study of blood T cell repertoires in COVID-19. Sequencing was performed with immunoSEQ multiplex PCR; in TCRdb, only in-frame clones are kept and a portion is missing. Here the sample spans some 130,000 clones, approximately 89% being singletons. Sequenced material: peripheral blood. These receptor sequences come from a woman in her 70s with COVID-19, enrolled during active disease.

The chain uses TRBV15 and TRBJ2-7, with D possibly being TRBD2 (7 bases). V was pared by 1 base and J by 3 bases, with 13 bases between. The V gene's germline CDR1 is LNHNV and CDR2 YYDKDF (reference sequence). This CDR3 comprises 15 residues. CDR3 bases: TGTGCCACCAGCAGAGGAGGGGGGGCTCTCTACGAGCAGTACTTC. Translated: CATSRGGGALYEQYF. Combining the CDR3 with reference TRBV15 and TRBJ2-7 gives the whole variable domain DAMVIQNPRYQVTQFGKPVTLSCSQTLNHNVMYWYQQKSSQAPKLLFHYYDKDFNNEADTPDNFQSRRPNTSFCFLDIRSPGLGDTAMYLCATSRGGGALYEQYFGPGTRLTVT.

This chain links TRBV5-8 with TRBJ1-1, with 11 bases that match TRBD1. The ends lost 4 bases at V and 1 base at J; junction bases unmatched: 6. The CDR3 length is 16 residues. In germline, CDR1 is SGHTS, CDR2 YDEGEE. CDR3 loop: CASSRDRGVGNTEAFF. The DNA for the CDR3 is TGTGCCAGCAGCCGGGACAGGGGGGTCGGGAACACTGAAGCTTTCTTT.

The rearrangement joins TRBV6-4 to TRBJ1-5; TRBD1 agrees at 8 bases. The J segment lost 6 bases and the V segment lost 4 bases, leaving 8 bases of the junction unmatched. This CDR3 is built from 15 residues. Germline CDR1 and CDR2: MRHNA and SNTAGT. The CDR3 DNA reads as TGTGCCAGCAGTGCAGGGACAGGCCCTGGTCAGCCCCAGCATTTT. Amino acid sequence: CASSAGTGPGQPQHF.

This chain links TRBV6-1 with TRBJ1-5; D unresolved. The V gene lost 3 bases and the J gene lost 5 bases, with 26 bases spanning the gap. The CDR3 has 19 amino acids. CDR1 and CDR2 from the germline V gene are MNHNS and SASEGT. CDR3 coding DNA: TGTGCCAGCAGTGAGGAGGGTGGTACTCGACCGAAGGCCTATCAGCCCCAGCATTTT. Its translation is CASSEEGGTRPKAYQPQHF.

The rearrangement uses TRBV5-5 and TRBJ2-3, with TRBD1 identical over 8 bases. The CDR3 runs to 16 residues. Germline V CDR1 and CDR2: SGHKS, YYEKEE (reference sequence). Trimming took 1 base from V and 4 from J; bases not matched to a gene: 8. CDR3 sequence: CASSLSDRGMADTQYF. The DNA for the CDR3 is TGTGCCAGCAGCTTGAGCGACAGGGGAATGGCAGATACGCAGTATTTT.

Of note for this clone: One junction end does not reproduce the germline sequence, and a read error may be involved. V gene TRBV7-2 combines with J gene TRBJ1-2; D gene uncertain. The germline V gene has CDR1 SGHTA and CDR2 FQGNSA. This CDR3 contains 14 residues. In DNA form, the CDR3 reads TGTGCCAGCAGATTAGGGAGAGAGGAATATGGCTACACCTTC. This translates into CASRLGREEYGYTF.

The V call is TRBV11-3, the J call TRBJ2-7, with 7 bases fitting TRBD1. From germline, CDR1 is SGHNT and CDR2 YENEEA. The J segment lost 6 bases and the V segment lost 0 bases, leaving 8 bases of the junction unmatched. The CDR3 runs to 15 residues. The CDR3 DNA reads TGTGCCAGCAGCTTAGATCCAGGGGCAGGGGGCGAGCAGTACTTC. The encoded protein is CASSLDPGAGGEQYF. The whole variable domain, filled in from reference TRBV11-3 and TRBJ2-7, reads EAGVVQSPRYKIIEKKQPVAFWCNPISGHNTLYWYLQNLGQGPELLIRYENEEAVDDSQLPKDRFSAERLKGVDSTLKIQPAELGDSAVYLCASSLDPGAGGEQYFGPGTRLTVT.

The chain joins TRBV4-2 to TRBJ2-7; 9 bases line up with TRBD1. V lost 0 bases, J lost 3 bases, and 18 bases stayed unmatched. Germline assignment: CDR1 LGHNA and CDR2 YNFKEQ. The CDR3 is 20 amino acids. CDR3 coding DNA: TGTGCCAGCAGCCAAGATACTTGGGTGGGGTCTACAGGGGGCCGCTACGAGCAGTACTTC. Protein sequence: CASSQDTWVGSTGGRYEQYF.

This clone occurred once. The rearrangement uses TRBV4-1 and TRBJ2-5; D might be TRBD1 (5 bases). This CDR3 comprises 15 residues. Trimming removed 0 bases from V and 5 bases from J, with 13 bases in between. The germline V gene encodes CDR1 MGHRA and CDR2 YSYEKL. CDR3 DNA sequence: TGCGCCAGCAGCCAAGATCGCAGGGTGATCGAGACCCAGTACTTC. It specifies CASSQDRRVIETQYF.

This chain joins TRBV18 and TRBJ2-3; TRBD2 agrees at 9 bases. The J segment lost 6 bases and the V segment lost 3 bases, leaving 7 bases of the junction unmatched. Germline CDR1 is KGHSH and CDR2 is LQKENI. The CDR3 totals 15 residues. The CDR3 reads CASSPPSGVADTQYF. The CDR3 region has the DNA TGTGCCAGCTCACCCCCTAGCGGGGTGGCGGATACGCAGTATTTT.

CDR3 nucleotide sequence: TGTGCCAGTACCGTGTCCGGGACAGGGGGCGCCGGGGCGCAGCCCCAGCATTTT. Translation: CASTVSGTGGAGAQPQHF. This chain uses TRBV19 with TRBJ1-5; 12 bases match TRBD1. Looked up from germline, CDR1 is LNHDA and CDR2 is SQIVND (reference sequence). Trimming took 7 bases from V and 7 from J; bases not matched to a gene: 17. The CDR3 has 18 residues. The whole variable domain, remainder taken from reference TRBV19 and TRBJ1-5, is DGGITQSPKYLFRKEGQNVTLSCEQNLNHDAMYWYRQDPGQGLRLIYYSQIVNDFQKGDIAEGYSVSREKKESFPLTVTSAQKNPTAFYLCASTVSGTGGAGAQPQHFGDGTRLSIL.

The J gene is TRBJ1-6, the V gene TRBV19; weak D call: TRBD1 (5 bases). The CDR3 covers 14 residues. V lost 3 bases, J lost 10 bases, and 13 bases lay in between. Germline loops: CDR1 LNHDA, CDR2 SQIVND (reference sequence). CDR3 sequence (DNA): TGTGCCAGTAGTATGGGCAGGGTGGAATCACCCCTCCACTTT. This codes for CASSMGRVESPLHF.

This chain links TRBV6-2 or TRBV6-3 with TRBJ2-2, with TRBD2 matching over 12 bases. Per germline, CDR1 MNHEY and CDR2 SVGEGT. The CDR3 extends over 19 amino acids. The trim removed 6 bases at V and 5 bases at J, leaving 16 bases unmatched. CDR3 in DNA: TGTGCCAGCAGCCTCCCAACCCGACTAGCGGGGGAAGGAACCGGGGAGCTGTTTTTT. This sequence encodes CASSLPTRLAGEGTGELFF.

The rearrangement uses TRBV10-3 and TRBJ2-3, with TRBD2 matching over 7 bases. The J segment lost 8 bases and the V segment lost 3 bases, leaving 8 bases of the junction unmatched. Germline V CDR1 and CDR2: ENHRY, SYGVKD. This CDR3 region has 14 residues. The CDR3 DNA reads TGTGCCATCAGTGAATCAACGGGGGGTGGTACGCAGTATTTT. Translating gives CAISESTGGGTQYF.

This clone was seen a handful of times. The chain employs TRBV28 and TRBJ1-4, with D perhaps matching TRBD1 (5 bases). From germline, CDR1 is MDHEN and CDR2 SYDVKM. The V and J ends lost 3 bases and 7 bases respectively, with 12 bases between them. The CDR3 runs to 14 residues. In DNA form, the CDR3 reads TGTGCCAGCAGTTTGGGTTTCGGGGGTGAAAAACTGTTTTTT. Translation gives CASSLGFGGEKLFF.

This clone has a single count. The chain is built from TRBV13 and TRBJ2-1, with TRBD1 matching over 7 bases. The CDR3 runs 17 residues. After removal of 4 bases from V and 4 bases from J, the junction contained 13 bases not matched to a gene. Germline loops: CDR1 PRHDT, CDR2 FYEKMQ (reference sequence). CDR3: CASSSRQGEGLYNEQFF. In nucleotides, the CDR3 is TGTGCCAGCAGCTCAAGACAGGGAGAGGGGCTATACAATGAGCAGTTCTTC.

This chain links TRBV30 with TRBJ2-2; 7 bases fit TRBD2. Per germline, CDR1 GTSNPN and CDR2 SVGIG (reference sequence). Germline trimming cut 3 bases from V and 7 bases from J; bases unmatched to any gene: 8. CDR3 length: 14 amino acids. The CDR3 sequence: CAWRGLAVVGELFF. The DNA for the CDR3 is TGTGCCTGGAGGGGGCTAGCGGTTGTCGGGGAGCTGTTTTTT.

This sequence joins TRBV12-3 or TRBV12-4 and TRBJ1-1; the D gene is possibly TRBD1 (6 bases). V was pared by 6 bases and J by 4 bases, with 9 bases between. The CDR3 has 12 amino acids. The CDR3 nucleotides read TGTGCCAGCAGACAGGGCAGCACTGAAGCTTTCTTT. This encodes CASRQGSTEAFF.

The J gene is TRBJ1-4, the V gene TRBV5-1; TRBD1 might be the D (5 bases). The V gene lost 5 bases and the J gene lost 1 base, with 12 bases spanning the gap. There are 15 residues in the CDR3. Germline V gives CDR1 SGHRS, CDR2 YFSETQ. The chain's CDR3 is CASSLLQGTNEKLFF. CDR3 bases: TGCGCCAGCAGTCTTCTTCAGGGAACTAATGAAAAACTGTTTTTT.

The chain recombines TRBV19 with TRBJ2-7, with a weak D call TRBD2 (5 bases). The germline V and J ends were trimmed by 3 bases and 4 bases, with 10 bases remaining between them. Germline V lookup: CDR1 LNHDA, CDR2 SQIVND (reference sequence). The CDR3 length is 13 residues. The CDR3 loop reads CASSILEGYEQYF. The CDR3 nucleotides are TGTGCCAGTAGTATCCTAGAGGGTTACGAGCAGTACTTC. Supplemented by reference TRBV19 and TRBJ2-7, the full variable domain reads DGGITQSPKYLFRKEGQNVTLSCEQNLNHDAMYWYRQDPGQGLRLIYYSQIVNDFQKGDIAEGYSVSREKKESFPLTVTSAQKNPTAFYLCASSILEGYEQYFGPGTRLTVT.

This chain links TRBV9 with TRBJ2-7; TRBD1 matches 7 bases. Trimming at V came to 3 bases and at J to 1 base, leaving 13 bases not matched to a gene. In germline, CDR1 is SGDLS, CDR2 YYNGEE. CDR3 size: 17 residues. The CDR3 DNA reads TGTGCCAGCAGCGCTGGGGGCCGGACAGGTCCTTCCTACGAGCAGTACTTC. It encodes CASSAGGRTGPSYEQYF.

V usage is TRBV3-1 (or the pseudogene TRBV3-2) and J usage is TRBJ1-1; 9 bases align to TRBD1. Looked up from germline, CDR1 is LGHDT and CDR2 is YNNKEL (reference sequence). V lost 7 bases, J lost 3 bases, and 3 bases stayed unmatched. This CDR3 is 13 amino acids long. The CDR3 loop is CASTGQGYTEAFF. CDR3 DNA sequence: TGTGCCAGCACTGGACAGGGGTACACTGAAGCTTTCTTT.

The V and J genes are TRBV5-1 and TRBJ1-1, with D possibly being TRBD1 (6 bases). CDR1 SGHRS and CDR2 YFSETQ come from the germline V gene. V lost 4 bases, J lost 1 base, and 23 bases lay in between. The CDR3 spans 18 residues. CDR3 DNA sequence: TGCGCCAGCAGCGAGCAAACAGGGCGCGGGTTTGCGAACACTGAAGCTTTCTTT. Translation: CASSEQTGRGFANTEAFF.

This clone was recorded a few times. The V and J genes are TRBV9 and TRBJ2-3, with D maybe TRBD1 (6 bases). The germline V and J ends were trimmed by 3 bases and 3 bases, with 17 bases remaining between them. Germline CDR1 and CDR2: SGDLS and YYNGEE. The length of the CDR3 is 16 residues. CDR3 nucleotides: TGTGCCAGCAGCGCAGGGGTGGACGATAGAACAGATACGCAGTATTTT. Amino acid sequence: CASSAGVDDRTDTQYF. The full variable domain, rest sourced from reference TRBV9 and TRBJ2-3, is DSGVTQTPKHLITATGQRVTLRCSPRSGDLSVYWYQQSLDQGLQFLIQYYNGEERAKGNILERFSAQQFPDLHSELNLSSLELGDSALYFCASSAGVDDRTDTQYFGPGTRLTVL.

The CDR3 bases are TGTGCCAGCGGCCAGGGACTCCTCTCCTACGAGCAGTACTTC. Translated: CASGQGLLSYEQYF. J is TRBJ2-7 and V is TRBV27, with D possibly TRBD2 on 6 matching bases. CDR1 and CDR2 (germline): MNHEY, SMNVEV (reference sequence). The CDR3 sequence is 14 residues long. V was trimmed by 8 bases and J by 0 bases, leaving 14 bases between them.

The V call is TRBV18, the J call TRBJ1-2; D might be TRBD1 (6 bases). Trimming pared 5 bases from V and 8 bases from J, leaving 12 bases between. Per the germline V gene, CDR1 is KGHSH and CDR2 is LQKENI. This CDR3 has 12 amino acids. The chain's CDR3 is CASSSSGEGYTF. The CDR3 bases are TGTGCCAGCTCATCCTCAGGGGAAGGCTACACCTTC.

The table lists this clone with a count of one. V is TRBV7-3 and J is TRBJ2-1; a possible D gene is TRBD2 (6 bases). The CDR3 is made up of 15 amino acids. Germline values: CDR1 SGHTA, CDR2 FQGTGA. V dropped 2 bases and J dropped 0 bases, with 8 bases sitting between them. The CDR3 is CASSLEGGSYNEQFF. CDR3 DNA sequence: TGTGCCAGCAGCTTAGAGGGAGGCTCCTACAATGAGCAGTTCTTC.

In this sample, this clone turned up once. The chain has TRBV3-1 (or the pseudogene TRBV3-2) and TRBJ1-2, with D unclear. V lost 1 base, J lost 6 bases, and 12 bases lay in between. Germline V gene sequence: CDR1 LGHDT, CDR2 YNNKEL (reference sequence). CDR3 length equals 14 residues. The CDR3 is CASSQGTPGHGYTF. The CDR3 DNA reads TGTGCCAGCAGCCAAGGGACTCCAGGCCATGGCTACACCTTC.

This sequence joins TRBV10-2 and TRBJ1-1, with D possibly matching TRBD1 (5 bases). Germline values: CDR1 WSHSY, CDR2 SAAADI. V lost 5 bases, J lost 4 bases, and 11 bases lay in between. The CDR3 is 13 amino acids. Here the CDR3 DNA reads TGCGCCAGCAGTTTCCAGGGAGGCACTGAAGCTTTCTTT. Encoded protein: CASSFQGGTEAFF.